The rows below give T cell receptor beta chains drawn from one sample of a study of regulatory T cells in long-lasting Graves disease. One entry per CDR3 protein, called by TCRdb with MiXCR from the multiplex PCR reads. The profile covers about 340,000 distinct CDR3 sequences, with less than 20% appearing a single time and just under 30% taken by the ten largest. Sequencing used peripheral blood mononuclear cells (PBMCs), obtained when the disease was refractory, from a patient treated with antithyroid drugs. These receptors all stem from a female donor with Graves disease. CDR3s include the opening cysteine and the closing phenylalanine or tryptophan. A D gene is named only where the DNA matches it firmly. Clone size is shown for a subset of rows, as once, few, many or a class of expanded clone.

J gene	D gene	V gene	clone size	CDR3 protein	CDR3 DNA
TRBJ2-4	-	TRBV19	few	CASSILLVGGGDNIQYF	TGTGCCAGTAGTATTCTACTTGTGGGGGGAGGAGATAACATTCAGTACTTC
TRBJ2-2	TRBD2	TRBV4-1	-	CASRKLPGLAGIGELFF	TGCGCCAGCAGAAAACTCCCGGGACTAGCGGGGATAGGGGAGCTGTTTTTT
TRBJ2-7	TRBD1	TRBV7-9	-	CASSFGRDRDHSYEQYF	TGTGCCAGCAGCTTTGGGAGAGACAGGGACCACTCCTACGAGCAGTACTTC
TRBJ2-7	-	TRBV12-5	many	CASGSTGGLIDEQYF	TGTGCTAGTGGTTCCACTGGGGGGCTGATCGACGAGCAGTACTTC
TRBJ2-7	-	TRBV6-5	many	CASSYAGESSYEQYF	TGTGCCAGCAGTTACGCAGGGGAAAGCTCCTACGAGCAGTACTTC
TRBJ2-7	TRBD2	TRBV4-2	few	CASSQDTSGSGYEQYF	TGTGCCAGCAGCCAAGATACTAGCGGGAGTGGGTACGAGCAGTACTTC
TRBJ1-5	TRBD1	TRBV6-5	few	CASSYPQAGGHSQPQHF	TGTGCCAGCAGTTACCCTCAGGCAGGGGGACACAGTCAGCCCCAGCATTTT
TRBJ2-7	-	TRBV6-1	many	CASSPTRGYEQYF	TGTGCCAGCAGTCCGACTAGAGGGTACGAGCAGTACTTC
TRBJ2-7	-	TRBV5-1	-	CASSLWDNEQYF	TGCGCCAGCAGCTTGTGGGATAACGAGCAGTACTTC
TRBJ1-1	-	TRBV18	few	CASSAQEATEAFF	TGTGCCAGCTCAGCCCAGGAGGCCACTGAAGCTTTCTTT